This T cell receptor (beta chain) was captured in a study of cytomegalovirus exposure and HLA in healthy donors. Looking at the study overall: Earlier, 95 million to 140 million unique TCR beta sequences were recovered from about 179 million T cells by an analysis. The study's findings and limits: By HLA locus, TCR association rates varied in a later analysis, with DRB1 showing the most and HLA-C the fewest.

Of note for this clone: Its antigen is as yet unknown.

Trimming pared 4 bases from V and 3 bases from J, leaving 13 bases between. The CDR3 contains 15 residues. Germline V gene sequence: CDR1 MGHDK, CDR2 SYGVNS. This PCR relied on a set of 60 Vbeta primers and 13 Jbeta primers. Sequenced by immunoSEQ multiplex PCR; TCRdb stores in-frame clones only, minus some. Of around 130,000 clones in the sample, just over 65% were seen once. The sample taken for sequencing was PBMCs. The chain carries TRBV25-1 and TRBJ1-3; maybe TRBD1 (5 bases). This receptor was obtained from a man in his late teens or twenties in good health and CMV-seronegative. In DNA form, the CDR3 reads TGTGCCAGCAGTGCTCCCGGGACTTTTGGAAACACCATATATTTT. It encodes CASSAPGTFGNTIYF.